Listed here are 14 T cell receptor beta chains from one sample, sequenced in a study of cytomegalovirus exposure and HLA in healthy donors. Primers: 60 Vbeta forward and 13 Jbeta reverse. Measured with immunoSEQ multiplex PCR; TCRdb has only the in-frame clones, and not every one. Seen here are about 130,000 clones, roughly 80% observed once, and the top ten hold over 2.5%. Sequenced sample: PBMCs. These receptors were collected from a woman in her fifties or sixties in good health and CMV-seronegative.

The rearrangement links TRBV15 to TRBJ2-1; 8 nucleotides align to TRBD2. Germline loops: CDR1 LNHNV, CDR2 YYDKDF (reference sequence). The CDR3 has 15 residues. V lost 3 bases to trimming and J lost 8 bases; unmatched junction nucleotides: 9. The CDR3: CATSRPAGGSDEQFF. DNA for the CDR3: TGTGCCACCAGCAGGCCGGCGGGAGGCAGTGATGAGCAGTTCTTC.

The V and J genes are TRBV6-5 and TRBJ2-7; 13 nucleotides line up with TRBD2. CDR1 is MNHEY and CDR2 is SVGAGI in the germline V gene. Trimming removed 6 bases from V and 5 bases from J; junction bases left unmatched: 7. The CDR3 is 15 amino acids. CDR3 protein: CASRTSGRFGNEQYF. DNA for the CDR3: TGTGCCAGCAGGACTAGCGGGAGGTTCGGCAACGAGCAGTACTTC.

This clone was counted only a few times. The chain joins TRBV19 to TRBJ2-2, with 10 nucleotides matching TRBD2. The CDR3 totals 19 residues. Germline V gene lookup returns CDR1 LNHDA and CDR2 SQIVND (reference sequence). Trimming took 6 bases from V and 3 from J; bases not matched to a gene: 16. The CDR3 region is CASRASWASGSMYTGELFF. CDR3 bases: TGTGCCAGTAGAGCCTCGTGGGCTAGCGGGAGTATGTACACCGGGGAGCTGTTTTTT.

The rearrangement joins TRBV2 to TRBJ2-5; tentative D call: TRBD2 (6 bases). With 8 bases removed from V and 9 bases from J, the gap between germline ends came to 16 bases. There are 12 residues in the CDR3. Germline V gene data show CDR1 as SNHLY and CDR2 as FYNNEI. CDR3 sequence reads: CASLSPRGAQYF. The CDR3 DNA reads TGTGCCAGCCTGAGTCCCCGCGGGGCCCAGTACTTC.

Only one count was recorded for this clone. The chain joins TRBV5-1 to TRBJ2-7, with 8 bases that match TRBD1. In germline, CDR1 is SGHRS, CDR2 YFSETQ. V lost 1 base, J lost 1 base, and 7 bases stayed unmatched. CDR3 length: 16 residues. This CDR3 is CASSLTTGQESYEQYF. The CDR3 DNA reads TGCGCCAGCAGCTTGACAACGGGACAGGAATCCTACGAGCAGTACTTC.

V gene TRBV7-9 combines with J gene TRBJ1-3; possibly TRBD1 for D (5 bases). V lost 10 bases and J lost 2, with 24 bases in between. This CDR3 has 17 amino acids. CDR1 is SEHNR, CDR2 FQNEAQ, per germline (reference sequence). CDR3 bases: TGTGCCATCAGGGAGCCGGAAGAGGGACTACCTGGAAACACCATATATTTT. This translates into CAIREPEEGLPGNTIYF.

V and J are TRBV19 and TRBJ1-5; D gene ambiguous. V was cut by 7 bases and J by 2 bases, with 15 bases left in between. The germline V gene has CDR1 LNHDA and CDR2 SQIVND (reference sequence). The CDR3 extends over 15 amino acids. CDR3 residues: CASIALGEGNQPQHF. The CDR3 bases are TGTGCCAGTATAGCACTGGGAGAGGGCAATCAGCCCCAGCATTTT. The full variable domain, rest sourced from reference TRBV19 and TRBJ1-5, is DGGITQSPKYLFRKEGQNVTLSCEQNLNHDAMYWYRQDPGQGLRLIYYSQIVNDFQKGDIAEGYSVSREKKESFPLTVTSAQKNPTAFYLCASIALGEGNQPQHFGDGTRLSIL.

This clone was detected only a few times. The chain links TRBV30 to TRBJ2-6, with D possibly TRBD2 on 5 matching bases. CDR3 length: 19 amino acids. Germline assignment: CDR1 GTSNPN and CDR2 SVGIG (reference sequence). V lost 2 bases, J lost 0 bases, and 20 bases lay in between. In DNA form, the CDR3 reads TGTGCCTGGAGTTCGTTTAGGTTGAGAGGGAGCTCTGGGGCCAACGTCCTGACTTTC. The encoded protein is CAWSSFRLRGSSGANVLTF.

The CDR3: CASSFVLSGAGELFF. For the CDR3, the DNA is TGTGCCAGCAGTTTCGTTTTGTCGGGGGCCGGGGAGCTGTTTTTT. This chain uses TRBV28 with TRBJ2-2, with D tentatively TRBD2 (6 bases). V lost 3 bases to trimming and J lost 6 bases, with 14 bases between them. CDR3 length: 15 residues. Germline CDR1 and CDR2: MDHEN and SYDVKM.

The V and J genes are TRBV6-6 and TRBJ2-7; D perhaps matches TRBD2 (6 bases). V lost 7 bases and J lost 5, with 18 bases in between. The CDR3 contains 14 residues. Per germline, CDR1 MNHNY and CDR2 SVGAGI (reference sequence). CDR3 bases: TGTGCCAGCACTCCGGGGGATCGGAGCAACGAGCAGTACTTC. Translating it yields CASTPGDRSNEQYF.

The chain employs TRBV6-6 and TRBJ1-2; D is unresolved. The germline CDR1 and CDR2 sequences are MNHNY and SVGAGI (reference sequence). The CDR3 consists of 13 residues. The V end was cut by 0 bases, the J end by 8 bases, with 10 bases between. The CDR3 bases are TGTGCCAGCAGTTACTCGGGGTCGGGAGGCTACACCTTC. Amino acids: CASSYSGSGGYTF.

The V gene is TRBV28, the J gene TRBJ1-1, with 11 bases that match TRBD1. CDR1 and CDR2 from the germline V gene are MDHEN and SYDVKM. This CDR3 contains 16 residues. The ends lost 5 bases at V and 0 bases at J; junction bases unmatched: 5. In DNA form, the CDR3 reads TGTGCCAGCAGTCGATGGACAGGGGGCTTGAACACTGAAGCTTTCTTT. Translation gives CASSRWTGGLNTEAFF.

The rearrangement uses TRBV6-6 and TRBJ1-2; D gene uncertain. The V end was cut by 0 bases, the J end by 8 bases, with 10 bases between. The length of the CDR3 is 13 residues. CDR1 and CDR2 (germline): MNHNY, SVGAGI (reference sequence). As DNA, the CDR3 is TGTGCCAGCAGTTACTCGAACGGCGGGGGCTACACCTTC. Protein product: CASSYSNGGGYTF.

The chain has TRBV7-9 and TRBJ1-2; 7 positions match TRBD1. The CDR3 loop spans 15 amino acids. J gave up 4 bases and V 1 base, and 6 bases lay outside the gene matches. The germline gives CDR1 SEHNR, CDR2 FQNEAQ (reference sequence). CDR3 loop: CASSLGGRDSYGYTF. The CDR3, as DNA: TGTGCCAGCAGCTTAGGGGGCCGGGACAGCTATGGCTACACCTTC.